Listed here are 29 T cell receptor beta chains from one sample, sequenced in a study of CD8 T cells in ankylosing spondylitis. Findings of the study overall: Eight highly homologous variants formed a TCR beta motif that appeared characteristic of ankylosing spondylitis blood.

These receptors have no identified antigens. Via MiXCR, TCRdb re-called the 5' RACE reads, giving one row per CDR3 protein. This table has a few hundred thousand distinct CDR3 sequences, under 20% appearing once. The sequenced sample was blood, either unsorted or a sorted T cell fraction (not recorded which). The origin of the receptors is a male donor with ankylosing spondylitis.

Ten or more counts support this clonotype. The V call is TRBV10-2, the J call TRBJ1-1; possibly TRBD1 for D (5 bases). The CDR3 is 13 amino acids. Germline V CDR1 and CDR2: WSHSY, SAAADI. Trimming removed 4 bases from V and 3 bases from J, with 9 bases in between. The CDR3 region is CASSASGYTEAFF. DNA for the CDR3: TGCGCCAGCAGTGCTTCAGGGTACACTGAAGCTTTCTTT.

The chain is built from TRBV12-3 or TRBV12-4 and TRBJ1-4; 9 bases align to TRBD1. This CDR3 has 15 residues. Losses at the gene ends were 5 bases for V and 5 bases for J; bases not matched to a gene: 6. The CDR3 region is CASSRTGTGNEKLFF. The CDR3 DNA is TGTGCCAGCAGTCGGACCGGGACAGGGAATGAAAAACTGTTTTTT.

This clonotype was counted only a few times. The CDR3, as DNA: TGTGCCAGCAGCTCCGGTATGGGGGCAATATACGAGCAGTACTTC. This translates into CASSSGMGAIYEQYF. This sequence joins TRBV7-6 and TRBJ2-7; tentative D call: TRBD1 (6 bases). From germline, CDR1 is SGHVS and CDR2 FNYEAQ. Deletions cut 4 bases from V and 4 bases from J, with 17 bases between. CDR3 size: 15 residues.

This clonotype has only a few counts. The chain joins TRBV18 to TRBJ2-3; D unclear. Trimming shortened V by 1 base and J by 2 bases, and 13 bases separated the two germline ends. Germline V gene lookup returns CDR1 KGHSH and CDR2 LQKENI. CDR3 length equals 16 residues. The CDR3 DNA reads TGTGCCAGCTCACCACGACTTGTTGGTAACACAGATACGCAGTATTTT. As protein: CASSPRLVGNTDTQYF.

This clonotype turned up a few times. The chain couples TRBV12-3 or TRBV12-4 to TRBJ2-1, with 9 bases matching TRBD2. V trimming: 6 bases; J trimming: 6 bases; junction bases outside the gene matches: 9. The CDR3 is 15 amino acids. CDR3 region: CASRRGGTGGNEQFF. The CDR3 DNA sequence: TGTGCCAGCAGGCGGGGGGGGACCGGGGGCAATGAGCAGTTCTTC.

This clonotype appeared a few times. V is TRBV11-2 and J is TRBJ2-5; TRBD1 aligns across 8 bases. V shed 4 bases, J shed 2 bases, and the junction held 3 bases outside the gene matches. This CDR3 contains 14 residues. The germline V gene encodes CDR1 SGHAT and CDR2 FQNNGV. The CDR3 coding sequence is TGTGCCAGCAGCTCAAGGACAGGGCAAGAGACCCAGTACTTC. Its translation is CASSSRTGQETQYF.

The genes are TRBV7-6 and TRBJ1-1, with no clear D. From germline, CDR1 is SGHVS and CDR2 FNYEAQ. The V and J ends lost 4 bases and 10 bases respectively, with 13 bases between them. This CDR3 is built from 12 residues. The CDR3 nucleotides read TGTGCCAGCAGCTCCGGAGCCTCCGGAGCTTTCTTT. Its translation is CASSSGASGAFF.

The chain joins TRBV7-8 to TRBJ2-1; D is uncertain. Looked up from germline, CDR1 is SGHVS and CDR2 is FQNEAQ. V gave up 1 base and J gave up 3 bases, with 10 bases separating them. This CDR3 region has 15 residues. CDR3 protein: CASSLEVQVYNEQFF. The CDR3, as DNA: TGTGCCAGCAGCTTAGAGGTTCAGGTCTACAATGAGCAGTTCTTC.

This clonotype turned up a few times. This sequence joins TRBV20-1 and TRBJ2-1; D perhaps matches TRBD2 (5 bases). V lost 6 bases to trimming and J lost 6 bases, with 9 bases between them. CDR1 and CDR2 from the germline V gene are DFQATT and SNEGSKA (reference sequence). The CDR3 covers 11 residues. CDR3 coding DNA: TGCAGTGCCGGACTCCCCAATGAGCAGTTCTTC. Translation gives CSAGLPNEQFF.

This clonotype was seen only a few times. This chain uses TRBV24-1 with TRBJ2-1; 8 bases agree with TRBD1. CDR3 length: 16 residues. CDR1 is KGHDR and CDR2 is SFDVKD in the germline V gene. The trim removed 0 bases at V and 4 bases at J, leaving 4 bases unmatched. As DNA, the CDR3 is TGTGCCACCAGTGATTTGTCAGGGGGCCGTTACAATGAGCAGTTCTTC. Translation gives CATSDLSGGRYNEQFF.

This chain joins TRBV5-1 and TRBJ2-3, with 8 bases that match TRBD2. CDR3 length equals 16 residues. CDR1 is SGHRS and CDR2 is YFSETQ in the germline V gene. V trimming: 0 bases; J trimming: 5 bases; junction bases outside the gene matches: 8. The CDR3 loop is CASSLDIGGGEDTQYF. In DNA, the CDR3 is TGCGCCAGCAGCTTGGATATCGGGGGGGGTGAAGATACGCAGTATTTT. The entire variable domain, with the rest obtained from reference TRBV5-1 and TRBJ2-3, is as follows: KAGVTQTPRYLIKTRGQQVTLSCSPISGHRSVSWYQQTPGQGLQFLFEYFSETQRNKGNFPGRFSGRQFSNSRSEMNVSTLELGDSALYLCASSLDIGGGEDTQYFGPGTRLTVL.

As for this clonotype: At one end the junction does not follow the germline gene, possibly because of a read error. This chain joins TRBV29-1 and TRBJ2-7, with D hard to call. This CDR3 contains 12 residues. Germline V lookup: CDR1 SQVTM, CDR2 ANQGSEA. The CDR3 sequence: CSVEGPTGLVGF. The DNA of the CDR3 is TGCAGCGTTGAAGGTCCTACCGGCCTGGTTGGCTTC.

The chain combines TRBV3-1 with TRBJ1-2; D may be TRBD1 (6 bases). Germline V lookup: CDR1 LGHDT, CDR2 YNNKEL (reference sequence). V was cut by 8 bases and J by 3 bases, with 16 bases left in between. The CDR3 totals 14 residues. CDR3: CASARGASDYGYTF. The CDR3 DNA reads TGTGCCAGCGCAAGGGGGGCGTCGGACTATGGCTACACCTTC.

The CDR3 reads CAWGPGGQGFEQYF. The DNA of the CDR3 is TGTGCCTGGGGGCCCGGCGGCCAGGGGTTCGAGCAGTACTTC. The chain combines TRBV30 with TRBJ2-7, with a tentative D call TRBD1 (6 bases). Per germline, CDR1 GTSNPN and CDR2 SVGIG (reference sequence). Trimming removed 5 bases at V and 6 bases at J, with 20 bases between. The length of the CDR3 is 14 residues.

This clonotype has just a few counts. This chain links TRBV6-1 with TRBJ1-5; perhaps TRBD1 as D (6 bases). CDR3 length: 15 amino acids. The V gene's germline CDR1 is MNHNS and CDR2 SASEGT. Trimming took 6 bases from V and 6 from J, leaving 18 bases between them. The chain's CDR3 is CASSPGRGESQPQHF. The CDR3 DNA follows: TGTGCCAGCAGCCCCGGCAGGGGAGAGAGTCAGCCCCAGCATTTT.

This clonotype was counted between two and nine times. This chain joins TRBV2 and TRBJ2-2; no definite D call. The CDR3 totals 15 residues. V dropped 7 bases and J dropped 1 base, with 13 bases sitting between them. CDR1 and CDR2 from the germline V gene are SNHLY and FYNNEI. CDR3 in DNA: TGTGCCAGCAAGGCCCATGTACTGAACACCGGGGAGCTGTTTTTT. Translating it yields CASKAHVLNTGELFF. The whole variable domain, remainder taken from reference TRBV2 and TRBJ2-2, is EPEVTQTPSHQVTQMGQEVILRCVPISNHLYFYWYRQILGQKVEFLVSFYNNEISEKSEIFDDQFSVERPDGSNFTLKIRSTKLEDSAMYFCASKAHVLNTGELFFGEGSRLTVL.

V is TRBV6-1 and J is TRBJ2-7, with 8 bases lining up with TRBD1. V lost 7 bases to trimming and J lost 2 bases; unmatched junction nucleotides: 7. In germline, CDR1 is MNHNS, CDR2 SASEGT. The CDR3 is made up of 14 amino acids. CDR3 in amino acids: CASIRTGRTYEQYF. Written as DNA, the CDR3 is TGTGCCAGCATTCGGACAGGGAGAACCTACGAGCAGTACTTC.

This clonotype occurred many times. The chain couples TRBV12-3 or TRBV12-4 to TRBJ1-2; D not certain. V lost 6 bases, J lost 7 bases, and 15 bases lay in between. There are 13 residues in the CDR3. CDR3 sequence (DNA): TGTGCCAGCAGATCCGGGAGCTTGCCTGGCTACACCTTC. Protein sequence: CASRSGSLPGYTF.

The chain couples TRBV4-1 to TRBJ1-2; D is unclear. Germline assignment: CDR1 MGHRA and CDR2 YSYEKL. V was shortened by 1 base and J by 0 bases, with 12 bases between the two germline ends. This CDR3 contains 16 residues. The CDR3, as DNA: TGCGCCAGCAGCCAAGTAGCAGGTGCCTCTAACTATGGCTACACCTTC. It translates to CASSQVAGASNYGYTF.

This clonotype has ten or more counts. This rearrangement joins TRBV12-3 or TRBV12-4 to TRBJ1-2, with 8 bases matching TRBD1. Unmatched junction bases numbered 11, after V lost 3 bases and J lost 8 bases. The CDR3 totals 15 residues. Here the CDR3 reads CASSFQGAVTGGYTF. CDR3 bases: TGTGCCAGCAGTTTTCAGGGGGCGGTTACGGGAGGCTACACCTTC.

This chain connects TRBV6-1 to TRBJ2-1, with D perhaps being TRBD1 or TRBD2 (5 bases each). Germline loops: CDR1 MNHNS, CDR2 SASEGT. V lost 8 bases and J 2 bases, leaving 16 bases between the germline ends. This CDR3 contains 15 residues. DNA for the CDR3: TGTGCCAGCCGATTGGGGGTGGCCGCCTACAATGAGCAGTTCTTC. The encoded protein is CASRLGVAAYNEQFF.

The rearrangement uses TRBV28 and TRBJ2-3; a weak D match, TRBD2 (6 bases). This CDR3 is built from 12 residues. With 8 bases removed from V and 6 bases from J, the gap between germline ends came to 12 bases. The germline V gene encodes CDR1 MDHEN and CDR2 SYDVKM. DNA for the CDR3: TGTGCCAGCTATTCGGGAGCGGATACGCAGTATTTT. The encoded protein is CASYSGADTQYF.

The rearrangement uses TRBV7-8 and TRBJ2-7; 9 nucleotides align to TRBD1. CDR1 SGHVS and CDR2 FQNEAQ come from the germline V gene. This CDR3 comprises 16 residues. V lost 5 bases to trimming and J lost 0 bases; unmatched junction nucleotides: 8. CDR3 sequence reads: CASSQGGTGSSYEQYF. The CDR3 DNA is TGTGCCAGCAGCCAGGGGGGGACAGGGAGCTCCTACGAGCAGTACTTC.

There are a few counts of this clonotype. The chain has TRBV12-3 or TRBV12-4 and TRBJ2-1; D remains ambiguous. V was trimmed by 6 bases and J by 0 bases, leaving 21 bases between them. The CDR3 has 18 residues. This CDR3 is CASSGYSRSSSSYNEQFF. The CDR3 DNA follows: TGTGCCAGCAGCGGTTACTCCCGGAGTAGCAGCTCCTACAATGAGCAGTTCTTC.

Only a few counts were recorded for this clonotype. This chain joins TRBV7-8 and TRBJ1-1; D is possibly TRBD1 (6 bases). The CDR3 spans 16 residues. Germline V gives CDR1 SGHVS, CDR2 FQNEAQ. V lost 3 bases and J lost 0, with 14 bases in between. The CDR3 bases are TGTGCCAGCAGCTTGAACGGGGGGCAACTGAACACTGAAGCTTTCTTT. This encodes CASSLNGGQLNTEAFF.

The chain joins TRBV20-1 to TRBJ2-7; the match to TRBD2 covers 13 bases. This CDR3 is 22 amino acids long. J gave up 3 bases and V 0 bases, and 23 bases lay outside the gene matches. The germline CDR1 and CDR2 sequences are DFQATT and SNEGSKA (reference sequence). CDR3 loop: CSARDYIISGTSGTGRDYEQYF. The CDR3 bases are TGCAGTGCTAGAGATTATATAATCTCTGGGACTAGCGGGACTGGGCGAGACTACGAGCAGTACTTC.

The chain is built from TRBV7-2 and TRBJ2-5, with unresolved D. The ends were cut back, 5 bases at V and 3 bases at J, with 13 bases in the middle. Per the germline V gene, CDR1 is SGHTA and CDR2 is FQGNSA. This CDR3 has 14 residues. The CDR3 region has the DNA TGTGCCAGCAGCCTAACGAACAAGAAAGAGACCCAGTACTTC. This codes for CASSLTNKKETQYF. The variable domain in full, completed from reference TRBV7-2 and TRBJ2-5, reads GAGVSQSPSNKVTEKGKDVELRCDPISGHTALYWYRQSLGQGLEFLIYFQGNSAPDKSGLPSDRFSAERTGGSVSTLTIQRTQQEDSAVYLCASSLTNKKETQYFGPGTRLLVL.

This clonotype occurred a few times. This chain uses TRBV20-1 with TRBJ2-4; 9 bases line up with TRBD1. CDR3 length: 18 residues. Per the germline V gene, CDR1 is DFQATT and CDR2 is SNEGSKA (reference sequence). The J segment lost 0 bases and the V segment lost 3 bases, leaving 12 bases of the junction unmatched. This CDR3 reads CSASGGQGGGLAKNIQYF. In nucleotides, the CDR3 is TGCAGTGCTAGTGGGGGACAGGGCGGGGGCCTAGCCAAAAACATTCAGTACTTC.

This clonotype was counted between two and nine times. The chain uses TRBV29-1 and TRBJ2-7; D not certain. Trimming removed 4 bases from V and 4 bases from J, with 8 bases in between. The CDR3 runs to 11 residues. Germline-derived CDR1 and CDR2 are SQVTM and ANQGSEA. CDR3: CSVGDHYEQYF. DNA for the CDR3: TGCAGCGTTGGAGATCATTACGAGCAGTACTTC.